A selection of T cell receptor beta chains follows, all from one sample in a study of T cell changes during pregnancy in multiple sclerosis. Method: immunoSEQ multiplex PCR; TCRdb's copy keeps in-frame clones and lacks some. The sample lists 45,000 to 70,000 clones; 92% were seen once. Specimen: CD4+ T cells from peripheral blood mononuclear cells, collected after pregnancy. The receptors were sampled from a female donor with multiple sclerosis, enrolled in a pregnancy study. Both conserved end residues are part of each CDR3. Each record gives: D gene, J gene, clone size, V gene, CDR3 protein, CDR3 DNA. D genes are given only for firm matches. The listing skips clone size in some rows; elsewhere it reads once, few, many or a size class.

>TRBD1|TRBJ1-6|.|TRBV7-2
CASSPRTGYNSPLHF
TGTGCCAGCAGCCCCCGGACAGGATATAATTCACCCCTCCACTTT
>TRBD1|TRBJ2-7|.|TRBV4-3
CASSQDLGTGVYEQYF
TGCGCCAGCAGCCAAGATCTGGGGACAGGGGTGTACGAGCAGTACTTC
>.|TRBJ2-7|.|TRBV21-1
CASSKDATGEKDYEQYF
TGTGCCAGCAGCAAAGACGCGACAGGGGAAAAGGACTACGAGCAGTACTTC
>TRBD2|TRBJ2-3|.|TRBV2
CASSETSPDTQYF
TGTGCCAGCAGTGAGACTAGCCCAGATACGCAGTATTTT
>.|TRBJ1-4|once|TRBV7-8
CASSLVREGEKLFF
TGTGCCAGCAGCTTAGTCAGGGAAGGTGAAAAACTGTTTTTT
>TRBD1|TRBJ2-7|.|TRBV6-5
CASSSTGGNEQYF
TGTGCCAGCAGTTCAACAGGGGGCAACGAGCAGTACTTC
>TRBD1|TRBJ1-1|.|TRBV6-5
CASSYRTGGAVFF
TGTGCCAGCAGTTACCGGACAGGGGGCGCGGTTTTCTTT
>.|TRBJ1-1|.|TRBV11-2
CASSQSTGRLNTEAFF
TGTGCCAGCAGCCAATCCACGGGGAGATTGAACACTGAAGCTTTCTTT
>.|TRBJ1-2|.|TRBV11-2
CASSAQGLDGYTF
TGTGCCAGCAGCGCTCAGGGACTTGATGGCTACACCTTC
>TRBD1|TRBJ1-2|.|TRBV7-3
CASSSGPGQGAGGYTF
TGTGCCAGCAGCTCGGGGCCGGGACAGGGGGCTGGTGGCTACACCTTC
>TRBD1|TRBJ2-7|.|TRBV7-2
CASSPHRGESYEQYF
TGTGCCAGCAGCCCCCACAGGGGGGAGTCCTACGAGCAGTACTTC
>.|TRBJ2-5|.|TRBV5-1
CASSLVLAGQETQYF
TGCGCCAGCAGCTTGGTTCTAGCCGGTCAAGAGACCCAGTACTTC
>.|TRBJ2-7|.|TRBV7-2
CASSLDYSYEQYF
TGTGCCAGCAGCTTAGACTACTCCTACGAGCAGTACTTC
>.|TRBJ1-1|.|TRBV11-3
CASSLGGALNTEAFF
TGTGCCAGCAGCTTAGGTGGGGCACTGAACACTGAAGCTTTCTTT
>.|TRBJ1-5|.|TRBV2
CASSENNRDQPQHF
TGTGCCAGCAGTGAAAATAACCGGGATCAGCCCCAGCATTTT
>TRBD1|TRBJ1-1|.|TRBV19
CASTTIGGAGLNTEAFF
TGTGCCAGTACTACCATAGGGGGCGCCGGGCTGAACACTGAAGCTTTCTTT
>TRBD2|TRBJ2-7|.|TRBV9
CASSESAGGYYEQYF
TGTGCCAGCAGCGAATCAGCGGGGGGGTACTACGAGCAGTACTTC
>.|TRBJ1-2|.|TRBV7-3
CASSYRQAVYGYTF
TGTGCCAGCAGCTACAGACAGGCGGTCTATGGCTACACCTTC
>.|TRBJ2-2|.|TRBV18
CASSPQGPGVPGELFF
TGTGCCAGCTCACCACAAGGGCCAGGGGTCCCCGGGGAGCTGTTTTTT
>.|TRBJ1-1|.|TRBV2
CASSPGGLWTEAFF
TGTGCCAGCAGTCCCGGGGGGTTGTGGACTGAAGCTTTCTTT
>.|TRBJ1-1|.|TRBV6-6
CASSYSRDGGAEAFF
TGTGCCAGCAGTTACTCGAGGGACGGGGGGGCTGAAGCTTTCTTT
>.|TRBJ2-1|.|TRBV5-5
CASSWLGHNEQFF
TGTGCCAGCAGCTGGTTGGGGCACAATGAGCAGTTCTTC
>.|TRBJ2-5|.|TRBV15
CATSRGAGETQYF
TGTGCCACCAGCAGAGGGGCTGGGGAGACCCAGTACTTC
>TRBD1|TRBJ1-1|.|TRBV5-4
CASSLVDRGTEAFF
TGTGCCAGCAGCTTGGTAGACAGGGGCACTGAAGCTTTCTTT
>TRBD1|TRBJ2-5|.|TRBV2
CASRDGTGEETQYF
TGTGCCAGCAGAGATGGGACAGGAGAAGAGACCCAGTACTTC
>TRBD1|TRBJ1-5|once|TRBV5-5
CASSPAGQALYNQPQHF
TGTGCCAGCAGCCCCGCCGGACAGGCGTTATACAATCAGCCCCAGCATTTT
>TRBD1|TRBJ1-2|.|TRBV6-5
CASSIQGAAGYTF
TGTGCCAGCAGTATACAGGGGGCGGCTGGCTACACCTTC
>TRBD2|TRBJ2-1|.|TRBV19
CASSILTSGYHNEQFF
TGTGCCAGTAGTATCCTGACTAGCGGGTACCACAATGAGCAGTTCTTC
>TRBD1|TRBJ1-1|.|TRBV11-2
CASSLTGGVNTEAFF
TGTGCCAGCAGCTTAACAGGGGGGGTGAACACTGAAGCTTTCTTT
>.|TRBJ1-2|.|TRBV14
CASSPDSLRYGYTF
TGTGCCAGCAGCCCGGACTCGCTCCGATATGGCTACACCTTC
>.|TRBJ2-7|.|TRBV19
CATSRDLSSYEQYF
TGTGCCACCAGTCGGGATCTAAGCTCCTACGAGCAGTACTTC
>TRBD2|TRBJ2-2|.|TRBV18
CASSPASGTGELFF
TGTGCCAGCTCACCGGCTAGCGGAACCGGGGAGCTGTTTTTT
>TRBD2|TRBJ2-3|.|TRBV7-3
CASSWTRTDTQYF
TGTGCCAGCAGCTGGACTAGGACAGATACGCAGTATTTT
>.|TRBJ2-2|.|TRBV5-6
CASSLPGLSYAGTGELFF
TGTGCCAGCAGCTTGCCGGGACTCTCCTACGCAGGCACCGGGGAGCTGTTTTTT
>TRBD1|TRBJ1-1|.|TRBV29-1
CSVSGTGGWGTEAFF
TGCAGCGTGTCTGGTACAGGGGGCTGGGGCACTGAAGCTTTCTTT
>TRBD2|TRBJ2-3|.|TRBV6-1
CASSEMGGVDTQYF
TGTGCCAGCAGTGAAATGGGGGGGGTAGATACGCAGTATTTT
>TRBD1|TRBJ1-5|.|TRBV7-2
CASTREGTGGVGYNQPQHF
TGTGCCAGCACCCGAGAGGGGACAGGGGGTGTGGGCTACAATCAGCCCCAGCATTTT
>TRBD1|TRBJ1-6|once|TRBV7-2
CASSVDRVNSPLHF
TGTGCCAGCAGCGTAGACAGGGTTAATTCACCCCTCCACTTT
>.|TRBJ1-2|.|TRBV25-1
CASSAGRETSDYTF
TGTGCCAGCAGTGCAGGGAGGGAAACTAGTGACTACACCTTC
>.|TRBJ2-1|once|TRBV9
CASSVGLAPGDEQFF
TGTGCCAGCAGCGTAGGATTAGCACCGGGGGATGAGCAGTTCTTC
>TRBD1|TRBJ1-6|.|TRBV7-3
CASSSRTGLTYNSPLHF
TGTGCCAGCAGCTCCAGGACAGGGCTGACCTATAATTCACCCCTCCACTTT
>.|TRBJ1-3|.|TRBV11-2
CASTPANSGNTIYF
TGTGCCAGCACTCCTGCGAACTCTGGAAACACCATATATTTT
>TRBD1|TRBJ1-6|.|TRBV6-1
CASSAGTGGNSPLHF
TGTGCCAGCAGTGCCGGGACAGGGGGAAATTCACCCCTCCACTTT
>TRBD1|TRBJ1-1|.|TRBV7-2
CASSSTGDGNTEAFF
TGTGCCAGCAGCTCGACAGGGGATGGGAACACTGAAGCTTTCTTT
>TRBD2|TRBJ2-3|.|TRBV15
CATSDTEQLAGITDTQYF
TGTGCCACCAGCGACACCGAGCAGCTAGCGGGAATCACAGATACGCAGTATTTT
>.|TRBJ1-1|few|TRBV18
CASSPQGNTEAFF
TGTGCCAGCTCTCCCCAGGGGAATACTGAAGCTTTCTTT
>.|TRBJ1-2|.|TRBV12-5
CASGLSGRGGYTF
TGTGCTAGTGGTTTGTCGGGGCGGGGAGGCTACACCTTC
>.|TRBJ1-3|.|TRBV6-5
CASTNSGNTIYF
TGTGCCAGCACAAACTCTGGAAACACCATATATTTT
>.|TRBJ1-2|.|TRBV30
CACPEGGYTF
TGTGCCTGCCCGGAGGGTGGCTACACCTTC
>.|TRBJ1-1|few|TRBV30
CAWSKTSNTEAFF
TGTGCCTGGAGTAAGACTTCGAACACTGAAGCTTTCTTT
>.|TRBJ1-3|.|TRBV9
CASSVLETAGNTIYF
TGTGCCAGCAGCGTACTGGAGACAGCTGGAAACACCATATATTTT
>TRBD1|TRBJ2-5|.|TRBV5-1
CASSPGQGHETQYF
TGCGCCAGCAGCCCGGGACAGGGGCACGAGACCCAGTACTTC
>.|TRBJ2-3|.|TRBV11-2
CASGNRAIAHTQYF
TGTGCCAGTGGGAATCGGGCCATAGCGCATACGCAGTATTTT
>.|TRBJ1-1|.|TRBV5-6
CASSLGRIHTEAFF
TGTGCCAGCAGCTTGGGGAGGATCCACACTGAAGCTTTCTTT
>TRBD1|TRBJ1-5|once|TRBV2
CASSPRGLGNQPQHF
TGTGCCAGCAGCCCCAGGGGGCTCGGCAATCAGCCCCAGCATTTT
>.|TRBJ1-1|.|TRBV15
CATSRDSGGSRRDTEAFF
TGTGCCACCAGCAGAGATTCGGGAGGGTCGCGGAGGGACACTGAAGCTTTCTTT
>TRBD1|TRBJ1-5|.|TRBV23-1
CASSHRSGNGTGNNQPQHF
TGCGCCAGCAGTCATAGGTCCGGGAACGGGACAGGGAACAATCAGCCCCAGCATTTT